Sequencing of this T cell receptor beta chain was carried out in a study of blood T cell repertoires in COVID-19. Across the study: Italy, Spain and the United States were the sources of the convalescent and acute COVID-19 samples. Nucleic acid was either cDNA or gDNA, and it came from T cells, B-cell-depleted T cells, or PBMCs.

Methods used by the authors: Estimation of nucleated cell counts was performed using reference gene primer amplification. Measured with immunoSEQ multiplex PCR; TCRdb has only the in-frame clones, and not every one. The V and J calls and clone size come from that table; D and trimming were worked out from the DNA. The data show some 70,000 clones, roughly 90% seen once. The V gene lost 5 bases and the J gene lost 0 bases, with 13 bases spanning the gap. This CDR3 is 15 amino acids long. Germline V gene sequence: CDR1 SGHAT, CDR2 FQNNGV. The clonotype was recovered from a man between 60 and 75 years old with acute or convalescent COVID-19. V gene TRBV11-2 combines with J gene TRBJ1-1; weak D call: TRBD1 (6 bases). The sequencing input was peripheral blood. The CDR3 region is CASSPPGGVNTEAFF. The CDR3 DNA reads TGTGCCAGCAGCCCGCCGGGGGGCGTGAACACTGAAGCTTTCTTT.